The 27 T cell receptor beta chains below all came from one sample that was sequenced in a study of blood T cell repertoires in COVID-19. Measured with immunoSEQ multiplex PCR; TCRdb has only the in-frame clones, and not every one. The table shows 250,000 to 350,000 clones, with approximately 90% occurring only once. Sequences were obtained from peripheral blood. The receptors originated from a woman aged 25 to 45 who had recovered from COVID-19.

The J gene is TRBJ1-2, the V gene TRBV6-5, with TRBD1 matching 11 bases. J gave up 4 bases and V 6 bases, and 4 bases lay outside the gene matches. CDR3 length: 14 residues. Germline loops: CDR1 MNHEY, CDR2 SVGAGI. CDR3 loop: CASRDRGPSYGYTF. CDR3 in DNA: TGTGCCAGCAGGGACAGGGGGCCAAGCTATGGCTACACCTTC.

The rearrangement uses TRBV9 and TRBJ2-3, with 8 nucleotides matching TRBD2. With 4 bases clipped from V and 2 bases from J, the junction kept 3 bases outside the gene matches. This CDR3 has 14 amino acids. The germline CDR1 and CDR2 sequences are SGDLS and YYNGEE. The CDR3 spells CASSISGTTDTQYF. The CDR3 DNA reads TGTGCCAGCAGCATTAGCGGGACCACAGATACGCAGTATTTT.

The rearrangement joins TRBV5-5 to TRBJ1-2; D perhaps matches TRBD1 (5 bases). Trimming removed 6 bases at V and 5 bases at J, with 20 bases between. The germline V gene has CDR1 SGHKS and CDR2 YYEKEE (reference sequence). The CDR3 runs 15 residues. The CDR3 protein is CASKPPVRGNYGYTF. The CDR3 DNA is TGTGCCAGCAAGCCCCCGGTGCGGGGGAATTATGGCTACACCTTC.

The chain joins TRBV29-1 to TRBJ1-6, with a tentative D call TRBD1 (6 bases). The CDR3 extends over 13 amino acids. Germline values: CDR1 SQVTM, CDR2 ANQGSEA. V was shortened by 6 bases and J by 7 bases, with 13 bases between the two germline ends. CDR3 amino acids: CSVSRGQNSPLHF. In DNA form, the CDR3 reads TGCAGCGTGTCTCGGGGACAAAATTCACCCCTCCACTTT. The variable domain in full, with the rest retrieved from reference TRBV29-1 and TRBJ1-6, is SAVISQKPSRDICQRGTSLTIQCQVDSQVTMMFWYRQQPGQSLTLIATANQGSEATYESGFVIDKFPISRPNLTFSTLTVSNMSPEDSSIYLCSVSRGQNSPLHFGNGTRLTVT.

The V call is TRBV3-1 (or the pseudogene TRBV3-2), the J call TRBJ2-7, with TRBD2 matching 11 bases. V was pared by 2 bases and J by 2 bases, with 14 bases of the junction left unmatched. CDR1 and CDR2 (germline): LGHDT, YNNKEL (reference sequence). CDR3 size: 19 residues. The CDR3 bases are TGTGCCAGCAGCCAACTGGATAGCGGGGGGGCTAGAGCCGCCTACGAGCAGTACTTC. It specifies CASSQLDSGGARAAYEQYF.

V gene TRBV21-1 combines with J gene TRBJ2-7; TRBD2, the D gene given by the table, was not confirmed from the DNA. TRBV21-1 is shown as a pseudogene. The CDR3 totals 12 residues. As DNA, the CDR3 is TGTGCCAGTTGGCCGGGGGCCTACGAGCAGTACTTC. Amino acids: CASWPGAYEQYF.

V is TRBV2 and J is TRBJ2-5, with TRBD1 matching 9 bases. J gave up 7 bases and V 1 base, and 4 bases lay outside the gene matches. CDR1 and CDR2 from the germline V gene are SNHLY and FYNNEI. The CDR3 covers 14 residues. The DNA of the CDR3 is TGTGCCAGCAGTGAAGGCGGGACAGGGTGGACCCAGTACTTC. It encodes CASSEGGTGWTQYF.

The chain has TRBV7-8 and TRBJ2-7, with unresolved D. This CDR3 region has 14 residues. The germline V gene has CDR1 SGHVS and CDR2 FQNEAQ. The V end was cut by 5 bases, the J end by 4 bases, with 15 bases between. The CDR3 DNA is TGTGCCAGCAGCCAGACACCGGCCATGTACGAGCAGTACTTC. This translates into CASSQTPAMYEQYF.

CDR3 bases: TGTGCCACCAGCAGAACTATACAGGACGATGAAGCTTTCTTT. It translates to CATSRTIQDDEAFF. This chain joins TRBV15 and TRBJ1-1, with a tentative D call TRBD1 (5 bases). The germline gives CDR1 LNHNV, CDR2 YYDKDF (reference sequence). This CDR3 contains 14 residues. V was pared by 2 bases and J by 7 bases, with 14 bases between.

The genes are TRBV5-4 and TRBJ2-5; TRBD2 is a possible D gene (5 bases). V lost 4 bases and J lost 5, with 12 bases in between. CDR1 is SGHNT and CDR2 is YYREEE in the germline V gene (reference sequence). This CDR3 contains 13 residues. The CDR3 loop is CASSAIREETQYF. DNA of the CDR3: TGTGCCAGCAGCGCCATTAGGGAGGAGACCCAGTACTTC. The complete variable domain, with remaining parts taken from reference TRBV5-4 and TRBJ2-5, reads ETGVTQSPTHLIKTRGQQVTLRCSSQSGHNTVSWYQQALGQGPQFIFQYYREEENGRGNFPPRFSGLQFPNYSSELNVNALELDDSALYLCASSAIREETQYFGPGTRLLVL.

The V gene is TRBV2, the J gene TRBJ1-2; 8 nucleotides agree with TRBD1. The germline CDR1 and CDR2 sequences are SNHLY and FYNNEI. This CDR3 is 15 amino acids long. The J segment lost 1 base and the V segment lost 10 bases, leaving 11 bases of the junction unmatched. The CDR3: CATGGRGQGNYGYTF. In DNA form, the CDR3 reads TGTGCCACGGGTGGCAGGGGGCAGGGTAACTATGGCTACACCTTC. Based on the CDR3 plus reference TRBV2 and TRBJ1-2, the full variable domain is EPEVTQTPSHQVTQMGQEVILRCVPISNHLYFYWYRQILGQKVEFLVSFYNNEISEKSEIFDDQFSVERPDGSNFTLKIRSTKLEDSAMYFCATGGRGQGNYGYTFGSGTRLTVV.

The CDR3 DNA sequence: TGTGCCAGCTCACCCGCTGTCAGGCGTACGAATCAGCCCCAGCATTTT. It yields the protein CASSPAVRRTNQPQHF. This chain joins TRBV18 and TRBJ1-5; D remains ambiguous. The V and J ends lost 3 bases and 4 bases respectively, with 16 bases between them. The CDR3 covers 16 residues. Germline loops: CDR1 KGHSH, CDR2 LQKENI.

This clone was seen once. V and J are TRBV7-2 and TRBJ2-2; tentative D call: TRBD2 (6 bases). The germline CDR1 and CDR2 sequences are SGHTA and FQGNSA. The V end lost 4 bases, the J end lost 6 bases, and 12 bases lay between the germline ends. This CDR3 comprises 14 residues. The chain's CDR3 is CASSSSGGSGELFF. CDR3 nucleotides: TGTGCCAGCAGCTCCTCCGGGGGATCCGGGGAGCTGTTTTTT.

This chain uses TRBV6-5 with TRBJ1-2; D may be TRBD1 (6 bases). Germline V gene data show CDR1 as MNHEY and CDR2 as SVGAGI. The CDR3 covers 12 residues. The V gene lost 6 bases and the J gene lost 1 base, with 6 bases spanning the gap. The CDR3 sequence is CASRDSNYGYTF. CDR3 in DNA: TGTGCCAGCAGGGACAGTAACTATGGCTACACCTTC.

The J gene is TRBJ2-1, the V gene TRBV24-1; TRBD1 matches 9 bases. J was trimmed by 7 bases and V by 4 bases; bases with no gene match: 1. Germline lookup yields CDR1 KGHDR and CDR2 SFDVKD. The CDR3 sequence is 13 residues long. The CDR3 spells CATSETGGNEQFF. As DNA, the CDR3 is TGTGCCACCAGTGAGACAGGGGGGAATGAGCAGTTCTTC.

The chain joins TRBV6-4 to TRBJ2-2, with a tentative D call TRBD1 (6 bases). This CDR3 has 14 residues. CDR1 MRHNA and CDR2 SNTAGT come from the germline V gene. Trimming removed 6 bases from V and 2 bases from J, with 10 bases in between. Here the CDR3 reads CASRRRGNTGELFF. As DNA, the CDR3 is TGTGCCAGCAGACGCAGGGGCAACACCGGGGAGCTGTTTTTT.

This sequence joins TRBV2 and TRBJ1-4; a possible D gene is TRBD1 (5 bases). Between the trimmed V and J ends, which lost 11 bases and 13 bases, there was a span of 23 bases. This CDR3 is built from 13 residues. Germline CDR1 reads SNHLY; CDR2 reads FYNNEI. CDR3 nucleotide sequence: TGTGCCGCGTCAGGACAAGGGTCCTCGGGACTGTTTTTT. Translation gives CAASGQGSSGLFF. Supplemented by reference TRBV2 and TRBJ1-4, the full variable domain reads EPEVTQTPSHQVTQMGQEVILRCVPISNHLYFYWYRQILGQKVEFLVSFYNNEISEKSEIFDDQFSVERPDGSNFTLKIRSTKLEDSAMYFCAASGQGSSGLFFGSGTQLSVL.

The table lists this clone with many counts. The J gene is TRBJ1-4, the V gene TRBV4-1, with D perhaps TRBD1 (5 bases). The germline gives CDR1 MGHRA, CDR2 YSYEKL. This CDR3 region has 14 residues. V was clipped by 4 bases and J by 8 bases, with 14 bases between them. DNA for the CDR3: TGCGCCAGCAGCCCGGGACTCCTTAGGGAAAAACTGTTTTTT. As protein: CASSPGLLREKLFF.

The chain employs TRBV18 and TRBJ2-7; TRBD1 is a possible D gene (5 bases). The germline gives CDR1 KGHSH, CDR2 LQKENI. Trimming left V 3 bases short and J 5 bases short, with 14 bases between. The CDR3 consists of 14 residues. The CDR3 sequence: CASSPGRFLDEQYF. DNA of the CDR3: TGTGCCAGCTCACCGGGGCGTTTTCTGGACGAGCAGTACTTC.

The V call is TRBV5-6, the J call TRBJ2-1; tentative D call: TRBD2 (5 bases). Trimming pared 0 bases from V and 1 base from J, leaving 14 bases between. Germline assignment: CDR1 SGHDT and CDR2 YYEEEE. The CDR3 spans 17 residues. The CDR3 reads CASSLAWTSVSYNEQFF. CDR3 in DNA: TGTGCCAGCAGCTTGGCTTGGACTTCCGTATCCTACAATGAGCAGTTCTTC.

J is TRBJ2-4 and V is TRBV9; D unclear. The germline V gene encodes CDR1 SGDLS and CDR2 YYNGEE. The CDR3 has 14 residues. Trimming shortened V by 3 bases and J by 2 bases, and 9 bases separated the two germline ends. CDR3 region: CASSATPTKNIQYF. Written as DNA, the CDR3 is TGTGCCAGCAGCGCCACCCCTACCAAAAACATTCAGTACTTC.

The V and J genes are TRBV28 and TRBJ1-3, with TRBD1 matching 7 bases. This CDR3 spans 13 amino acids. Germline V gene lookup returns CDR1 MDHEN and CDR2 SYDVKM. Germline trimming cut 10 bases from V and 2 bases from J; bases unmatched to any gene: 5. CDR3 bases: TGTGCCATCACAGGGGAGGCTGGAAACACCATATATTTT. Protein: CAITGEAGNTIYF.

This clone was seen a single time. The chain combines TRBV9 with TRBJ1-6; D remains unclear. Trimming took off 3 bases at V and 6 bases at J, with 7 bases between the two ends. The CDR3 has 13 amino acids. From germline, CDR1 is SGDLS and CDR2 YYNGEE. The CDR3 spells CASSASGNSPLHF. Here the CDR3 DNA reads TGTGCCAGCAGCGCCTCCGGTAATTCACCCCTCCACTTT.

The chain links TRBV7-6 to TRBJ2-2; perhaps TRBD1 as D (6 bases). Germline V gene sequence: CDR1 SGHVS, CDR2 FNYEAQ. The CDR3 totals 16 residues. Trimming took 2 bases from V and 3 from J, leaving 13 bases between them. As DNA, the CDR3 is TGTGCCAGCAGCTTATATGGGACACAAGACACCGGGGAGCTGTTTTTT. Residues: CASSLYGTQDTGELFF.

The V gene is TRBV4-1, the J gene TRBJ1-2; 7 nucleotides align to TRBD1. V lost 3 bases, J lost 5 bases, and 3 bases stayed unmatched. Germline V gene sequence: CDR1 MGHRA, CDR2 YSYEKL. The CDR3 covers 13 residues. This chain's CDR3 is CASSHRGHYGYTF. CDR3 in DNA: TGCGCCAGCAGCCATAGGGGGCATTATGGCTACACCTTC.

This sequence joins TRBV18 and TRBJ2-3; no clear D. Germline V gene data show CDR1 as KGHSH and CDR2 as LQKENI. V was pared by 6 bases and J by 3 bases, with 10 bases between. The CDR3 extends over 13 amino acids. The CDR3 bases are TGTGCCAGCTCCGTCGGGTCGACAGATACGCAGTATTTT. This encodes CASSVGSTDTQYF.

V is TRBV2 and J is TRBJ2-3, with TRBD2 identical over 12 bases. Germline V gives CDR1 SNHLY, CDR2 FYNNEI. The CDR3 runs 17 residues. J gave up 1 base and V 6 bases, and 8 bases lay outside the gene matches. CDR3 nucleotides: TGTGCCAGCAGCGTTTTTAGACTAGCGGGGGGCACAGATACGCAGTATTTT. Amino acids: CASSVFRLAGGTDTQYF.